The 7 T cell receptor beta chains in this list originate from one sample, sequenced in a study of blood T cells in healthy people across ages. A second PCR of about 7 to 12 cycles used a sample-barcoded 5' primer and a J-beta primer mix. A single record per CDR3 protein comes from TCRdb applying MiXCR to the 5' RACE reads. The table includes about 780,000 distinct CDR3 sequences, 35% to 60% detected once. The sequenced sample was blood. The receptors shown here come from a man older than 75 in good health.

This clonotype has only a few counts. V gene TRBV7-2 combines with J gene TRBJ2-5; TRBD1 matches at 7 bases. The CDR3 runs to 13 residues. Per germline, CDR1 SGHTA and CDR2 FQGNSA. After removal of 4 bases from V and 4 bases from J, the junction contained 3 bases not matched to a gene. The CDR3: CASSSRDRETQYF. CDR3 nucleotide sequence: TGTGCCAGCAGCTCCCGGGACAGAGAGACCCAGTACTTC.

In regard to this clonotype: A read error may be the cause here, since a much bigger clone is one base away. The DNA of the CDR3 is TGCGCCAGCAGCCTCCGAGCGGGAGAAAACTACGAGCAGTACTTC. As protein: CASSLRAGENYEQYF. The chain links TRBV4-1 to TRBJ2-7, with TRBD2 matching over 8 bases. Germline V gene sequence: CDR1 MGHRA, CDR2 YSYEKL. The V gene end was trimmed by 4 bases and the J gene end by 3 bases; junction bases not matched to a gene: 8. The CDR3 covers 15 residues.

Many counts were recorded for this clonotype. The DNA of the CDR3 is TGTGCCAGCAGCTTTTCAGGGGTCGGCCCAGATACGCAGTATTTT. The encoded protein is CASSFSGVGPDTQYF. This chain connects TRBV7-3 to TRBJ2-3, with a possible D match to TRBD1 (6 bases). Germline CDR1 reads SGHTA; CDR2 reads FQGTGA. Trimming took 3 bases from V and 4 from J, leaving 14 bases between them. The CDR3 is made up of 15 amino acids. Full variable domain (outside the CDR3, taken from reference TRBV7-3 and TRBJ2-3): GAGVSQTPSNKVTEKGKYVELRCDPISGHTALYWYRQSLGQGPEFLIYFQGTGAADDSGLPNDRFFAVRPEGSVSTLKIQRTERGDSAVYLCASSFSGVGPDTQYFGPGTRLTVL.

This clonotype appeared many times. V is TRBV29-1 and J is TRBJ2-7; D is tentatively TRBD1 or TRBD2 (5 bases each). CDR3 length equals 13 residues. V dropped 6 bases and J dropped 4 bases, with 16 bases sitting between them. Germline loops: CDR1 SQVTM, CDR2 ANQGSEA. The CDR3 reads CSVGTGNSYEQYF. The CDR3 DNA is TGCAGCGTCGGGACCGGGAACTCATACGAGCAGTACTTC.

This clonotype has a single count. The chain carries TRBV6-6 and TRBJ2-3; 9 bases map to TRBD2. This CDR3 spans 15 amino acids. Per germline, CDR1 MNHNY and CDR2 SVGAGI (reference sequence). Trimming took 6 bases from V and 10 from J; bases not matched to a gene: 14. For the CDR3, the DNA is TGTGCCAGCAGGCCCTCCGGGACTAGCCCTCTTTCGCAGTATTTT. As protein: CASRPSGTSPLSQYF.

A few counts support this clonotype. Written as DNA, the CDR3 is TGTGCCAGCAGCTTAGTCAGGAGGGGGCGACTTCGCCCTGGGGCCAACGTCCTGACTTTC. It is translated as CASSLVRRGRLRPGANVLTF. The chain recombines TRBV7-2 with TRBJ2-6, with a possible D match to TRBD1 (7 bases). The V end lost 1 base, the J end lost 2 bases, and 21 bases lay between the germline ends. Germline CDR1 reads SGHTA; CDR2 reads FQGNSA. The CDR3 extends over 20 amino acids.

Many counts were recorded for this clonotype. V usage is TRBV7-2 and J usage is TRBJ2-3; TRBD1 aligns across 9 bases. The CDR3 sequence is 15 residues long. After removal of 1 base from V and 3 bases from J, the junction contained 2 bases not matched to a gene. Germline V gives CDR1 SGHTA, CDR2 FQGNSA. Here the CDR3 DNA reads TGTGCCAGCAGCTTAGGGACAGGGGTAACAGATACGCAGTATTTT. This sequence encodes CASSLGTGVTDTQYF.